This T cell receptor beta chain originates from a study of OX40 agonist ivuxolimab in advanced cancers. Only in-frame clones appear in the TCRdb table, and some are missing; sequencing was by immunoSEQ multiplex PCR. The sample lists over 50,000 clones, roughly 80% occurring once. Germline CDR1 and CDR2: LNHNV and YYDKDF (reference sequence). V was cut by 0 bases and J by 4 bases, with 6 bases left in between. This CDR3 has 13 residues. Sequenced material: CD4+ or CD8+ T cells sorted from blood, taken in a trial of the OX40 agonist ivuxolimab. The receptor comes from an adult with an advanced solid tumor such as melanoma, head and neck, liver or kidney cancer. The chain has TRBV15 and TRBJ2-5; D not resolved. DNA for the CDR3: TGTGCCACCAGCAGAGACCAACGAGAGACCCAGTACTTC. Protein product: CATSRDQRETQYF.